This T cell receptor (beta chain) was retrieved from a study of beta chain features in type 1 diabetes. Study observations and caveats: Across all four CD4+ subsets, people with type 1 diabetes showed modestly shorter TCRB CDR3s. A pattern of fewer insertions and more deletions at VDJ junctions was seen in type 1 diabetes patients. Using cDNA template may skew counts toward highly expressing activated cells.

Germline values: CDR1 SEHNR, CDR2 FQNEAQ (reference sequence). The CDR3 loop spans 13 amino acids. V was shortened by 1 base and J by 5 bases, with 6 bases between the two germline ends. This clone was seen a few times. What it recognizes is unknown. The study reverse transcribed the entire isolated RNA, so it sequenced expressed TCRB transcripts. This table comes from immunoSEQ multiplex PCR, and its TCRdb copy is limited to in-frame clones, with some not included. The data show approximately 170,000 clones, approximately 8% seen once. The rearrangement uses TRBV7-9 and TRBJ1-5, with TRBD1 as a possible D gene (6 bases). The source is a man between 18 and 29 years old with type 1 diabetes. Specimen: central memory CD4+ T cells from blood. The CDR3 reads CASSLGQDQPQHF. The CDR3 DNA reads as TGTGCCAGCAGCTTAGGACAGGATCAGCCCCAGCATTTT.